One T cell receptor beta chain is described in this entry. This entry is derived from a study of blood T cell repertoires in COVID-19. Study-wide background: Italy, Spain and the United States were the sources of the convalescent and acute COVID-19 samples. The cDNA or gDNA used as material had been derived from T cells, B-cell-depleted T cells, or PBMCs.

The CDR3 covers 13 residues. V was clipped by 9 bases and J by 1 base; unmatched bases: 4. Per the germline V gene, CDR1 is LNHDA and CDR2 is SQIVND (reference sequence). Patients in Seattle were enrolled during active infection, then followed longitudinally. Using immunoSEQ multiplex PCR, the repertoire was profiled, and TCRdb retains in-frame clones only, with some absent. Altogether a few hundred thousand clones are present, about 86% being singletons, with the ten largest covering around 16%. This receptor was obtained from a person aged 65 to 85 with COVID-19, enrolled during active disease. The chain links TRBV19 to TRBJ1-1; 8 nucleotides align to TRBD1. Sequenced material: peripheral blood. The CDR3: CASAQGANTEAFF. The CDR3 coding sequence is TGTGCCAGCGCCCAGGGGGCGAACACTGAAGCTTTCTTT.